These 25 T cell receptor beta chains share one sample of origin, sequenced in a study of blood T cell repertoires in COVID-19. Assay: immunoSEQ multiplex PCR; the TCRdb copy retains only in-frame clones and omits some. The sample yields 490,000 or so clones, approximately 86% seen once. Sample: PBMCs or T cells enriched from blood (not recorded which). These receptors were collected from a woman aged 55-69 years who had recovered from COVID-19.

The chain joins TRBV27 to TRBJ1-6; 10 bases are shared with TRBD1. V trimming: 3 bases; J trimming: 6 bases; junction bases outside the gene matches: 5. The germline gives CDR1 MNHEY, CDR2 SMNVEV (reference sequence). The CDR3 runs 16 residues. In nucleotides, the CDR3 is TGTGCCAGCAGTTTGGGCCGGGACAGGGGTAATTCACCCCTCCACTTT. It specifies CASSLGRDRGNSPLHF.

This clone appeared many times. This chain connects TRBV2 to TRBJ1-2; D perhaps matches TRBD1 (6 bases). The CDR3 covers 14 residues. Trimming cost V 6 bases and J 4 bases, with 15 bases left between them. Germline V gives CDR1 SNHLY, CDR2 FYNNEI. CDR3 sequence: CASRKNWGLYGYTF. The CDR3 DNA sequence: TGTGCCAGCAGAAAGAATTGGGGGCTCTATGGCTACACCTTC.

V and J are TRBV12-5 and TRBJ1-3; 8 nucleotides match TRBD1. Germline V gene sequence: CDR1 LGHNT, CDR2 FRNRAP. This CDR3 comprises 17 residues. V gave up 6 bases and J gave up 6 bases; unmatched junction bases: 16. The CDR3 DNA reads TGTGCTAGTGGACGTATCAGGGGGCTTAATCCTGAAAACACCATATATTTT. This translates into CASGRIRGLNPENTIYF.

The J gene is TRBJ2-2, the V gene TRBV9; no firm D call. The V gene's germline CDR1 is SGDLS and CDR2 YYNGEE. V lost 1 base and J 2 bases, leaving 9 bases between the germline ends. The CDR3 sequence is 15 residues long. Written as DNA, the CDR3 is TGTGCCAGCAGCGTAATTCCCCTCAACACCGGGGAGCTGTTTTTT. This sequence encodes CASSVIPLNTGELFF.

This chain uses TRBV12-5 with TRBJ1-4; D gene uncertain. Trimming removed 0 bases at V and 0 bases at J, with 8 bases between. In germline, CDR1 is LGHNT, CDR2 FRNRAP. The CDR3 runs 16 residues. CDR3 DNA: TGTGCTAGTGGTTTGGTAATCGGGACAACTAATGAAAAACTGTTTTTT. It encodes CASGLVIGTTNEKLFF. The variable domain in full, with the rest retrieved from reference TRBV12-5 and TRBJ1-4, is DARVTQTPRHKVTEMGQEVTMRCQPILGHNTVFWYRQTMMQGLELLAYFRNRAPLDDSGMPKDRFSAEMPDATLATLKIQPSEPRDSAVYFCASGLVIGTTNEKLFFGSGTQLSVL.

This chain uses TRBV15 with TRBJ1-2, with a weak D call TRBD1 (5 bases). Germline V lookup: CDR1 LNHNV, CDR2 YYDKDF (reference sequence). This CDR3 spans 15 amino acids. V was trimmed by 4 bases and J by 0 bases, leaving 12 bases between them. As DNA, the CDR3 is TGTGCCACCAGCACCCCAGGGTTAGCTAACTATGGCTACACCTTC. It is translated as CATSTPGLANYGYTF.

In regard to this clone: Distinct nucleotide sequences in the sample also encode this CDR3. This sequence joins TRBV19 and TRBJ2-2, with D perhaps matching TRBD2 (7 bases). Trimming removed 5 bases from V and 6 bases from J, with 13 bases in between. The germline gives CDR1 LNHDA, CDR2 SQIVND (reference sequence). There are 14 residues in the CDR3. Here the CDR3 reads CASSPLGGAGELFF. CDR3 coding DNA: TGTGCCAGTAGTCCCTTAGGGGGGGCCGGGGAGCTGTTTTTT.

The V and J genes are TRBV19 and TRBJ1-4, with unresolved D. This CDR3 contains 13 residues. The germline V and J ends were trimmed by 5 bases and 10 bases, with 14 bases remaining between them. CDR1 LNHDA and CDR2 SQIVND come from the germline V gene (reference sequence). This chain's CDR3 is CASSPRSEGKLFF. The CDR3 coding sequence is TGTGCCAGTAGTCCGAGATCTGAGGGAAAACTGTTTTTT.

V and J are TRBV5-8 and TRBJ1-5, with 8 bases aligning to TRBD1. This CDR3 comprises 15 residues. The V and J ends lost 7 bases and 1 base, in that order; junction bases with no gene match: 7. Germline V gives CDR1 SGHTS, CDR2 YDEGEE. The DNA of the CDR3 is TGTGCCAGCCGACTCCAGGGGGCGAGCAATCAGCCCCAGCATTTT. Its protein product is CASRLQGASNQPQHF.

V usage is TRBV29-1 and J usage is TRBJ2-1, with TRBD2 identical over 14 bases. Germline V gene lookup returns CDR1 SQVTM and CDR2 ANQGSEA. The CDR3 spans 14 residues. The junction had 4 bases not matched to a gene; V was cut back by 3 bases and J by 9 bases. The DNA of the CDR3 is TGCAGCGTTGACGGACTAGCGGGGGGTCTTGAGCAGTTCTTC. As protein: CSVDGLAGGLEQFF.

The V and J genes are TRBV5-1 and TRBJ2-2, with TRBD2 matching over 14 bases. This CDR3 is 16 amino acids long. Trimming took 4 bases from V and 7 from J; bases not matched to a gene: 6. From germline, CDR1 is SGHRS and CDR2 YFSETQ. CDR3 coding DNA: TGCGCCAGCAGCGAGGGACTAGCGGGGGTAATCGGGGAGCTGTTTTTT. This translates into CASSEGLAGVIGELFF.

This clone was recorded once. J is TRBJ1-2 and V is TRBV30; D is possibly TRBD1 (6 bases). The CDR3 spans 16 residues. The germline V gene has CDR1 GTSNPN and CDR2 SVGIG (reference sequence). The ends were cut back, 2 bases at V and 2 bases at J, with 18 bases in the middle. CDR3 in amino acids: CAWSRKGVSRNYGYTF. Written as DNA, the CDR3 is TGTGCCTGGAGTAGGAAGGGGGTCTCTCGCAACTATGGCTACACCTTC.

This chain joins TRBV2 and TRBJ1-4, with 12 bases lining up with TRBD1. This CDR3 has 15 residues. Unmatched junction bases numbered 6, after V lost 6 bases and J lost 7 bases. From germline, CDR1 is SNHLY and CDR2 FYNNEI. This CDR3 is CASRPGTGGSEKLFF. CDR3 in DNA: TGTGCCAGCAGACCCGGGACAGGGGGCTCTGAAAAACTGTTTTTT.

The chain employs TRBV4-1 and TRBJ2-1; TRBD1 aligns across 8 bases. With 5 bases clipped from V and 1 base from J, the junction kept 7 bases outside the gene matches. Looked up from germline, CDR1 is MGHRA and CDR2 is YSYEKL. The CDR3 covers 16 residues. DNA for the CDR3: TGCGCCAGCAGCACCCGACAGGGGATATCCTACAATGAGCAGTTCTTC. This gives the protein CASSTRQGISYNEQFF.

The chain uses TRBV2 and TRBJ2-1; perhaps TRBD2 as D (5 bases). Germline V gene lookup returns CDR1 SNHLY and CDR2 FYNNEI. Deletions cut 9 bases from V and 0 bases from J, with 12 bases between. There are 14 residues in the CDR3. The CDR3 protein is CASERENSYNEQFF. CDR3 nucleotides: TGTGCCAGTGAACGGGAAAACTCCTACAATGAGCAGTTCTTC.

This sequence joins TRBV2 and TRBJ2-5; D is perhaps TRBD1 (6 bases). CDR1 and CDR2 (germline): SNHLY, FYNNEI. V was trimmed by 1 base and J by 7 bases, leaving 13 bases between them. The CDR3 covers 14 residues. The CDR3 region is CASSEDRDVGTQYF. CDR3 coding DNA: TGTGCCAGCAGTGAAGACAGGGACGTAGGGACCCAGTACTTC.

The CDR3: CASSPTSVDEQFF. CDR3 sequence (DNA): TGTGCCAGCAGCCCGACTAGCGTCGATGAGCAGTTCTTC. The chain has TRBV5-6 and TRBJ2-1; the match to TRBD2 covers 8 bases. V gave up 4 bases and J gave up 8 bases; unmatched junction bases: 5. Germline CDR1 reads SGHDT; CDR2 reads YYEEEE. The CDR3 has 13 amino acids.

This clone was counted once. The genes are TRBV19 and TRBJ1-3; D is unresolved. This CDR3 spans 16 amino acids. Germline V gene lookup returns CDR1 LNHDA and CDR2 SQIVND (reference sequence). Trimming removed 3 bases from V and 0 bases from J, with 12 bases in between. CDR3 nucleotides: TGTGCCAGTAGTATCGGGTTCCAGCACTCTGGAAACACCATATATTTT. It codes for CASSIGFQHSGNTIYF. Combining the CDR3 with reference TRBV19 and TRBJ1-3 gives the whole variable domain DGGITQSPKYLFRKEGQNVTLSCEQNLNHDAMYWYRQDPGQGLRLIYYSQIVNDFQKGDIAEGYSVSREKKESFPLTVTSAQKNPTAFYLCASSIGFQHSGNTIYFGEGSWLTVV.

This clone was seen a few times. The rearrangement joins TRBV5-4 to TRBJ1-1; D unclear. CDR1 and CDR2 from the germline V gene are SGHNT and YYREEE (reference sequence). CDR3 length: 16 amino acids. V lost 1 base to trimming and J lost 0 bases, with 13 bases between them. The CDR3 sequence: CASSLSISVMNTEAFF. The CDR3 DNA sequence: TGTGCCAGCAGCTTGAGTATCTCAGTCATGAACACTGAAGCTTTCTTT. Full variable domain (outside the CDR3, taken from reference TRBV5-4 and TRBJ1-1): ETGVTQSPTHLIKTRGQQVTLRCSSQSGHNTVSWYQQALGQGPQFIFQYYREEENGRGNFPPRFSGLQFPNYSSELNVNALELDDSALYLCASSLSISVMNTEAFFGQGTRLTVV.

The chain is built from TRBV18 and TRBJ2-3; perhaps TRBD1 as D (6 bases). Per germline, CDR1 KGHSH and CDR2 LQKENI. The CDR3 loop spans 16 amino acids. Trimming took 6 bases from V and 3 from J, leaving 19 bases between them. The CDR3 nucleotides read TGTGCCAGCTCCCTTACGAATCTTCAGGGGACAGATACGCAGTATTTT. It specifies CASSLTNLQGTDTQYF.

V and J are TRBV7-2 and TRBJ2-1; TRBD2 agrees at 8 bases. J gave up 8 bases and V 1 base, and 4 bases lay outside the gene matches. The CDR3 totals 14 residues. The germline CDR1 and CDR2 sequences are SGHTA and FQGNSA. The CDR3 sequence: CASSLDGGVYEQFF. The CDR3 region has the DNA TGTGCCAGCAGCTTAGACGGGGGGGTATATGAGCAGTTCTTC. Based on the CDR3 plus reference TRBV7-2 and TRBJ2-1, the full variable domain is GAGVSQSPSNKVTEKGKDVELRCDPISGHTALYWYRQSLGQGLEFLIYFQGNSAPDKSGLPSDRFSAERTGGSVSTLTIQRTQQEDSAVYLCASSLDGGVYEQFFGPGTRLTVL.

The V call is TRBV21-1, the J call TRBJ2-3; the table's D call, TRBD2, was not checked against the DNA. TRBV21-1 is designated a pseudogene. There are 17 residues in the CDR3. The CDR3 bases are TGTGCCAGCAGCATCACGAGCGGGGGAGGAGGCACAGATACGCAGTATTTT. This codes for CASSITSGGGGTDTQYF.

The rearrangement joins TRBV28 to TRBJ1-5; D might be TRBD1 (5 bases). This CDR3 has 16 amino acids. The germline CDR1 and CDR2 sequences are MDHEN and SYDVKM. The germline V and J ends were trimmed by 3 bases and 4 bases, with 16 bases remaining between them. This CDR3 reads CASSLPRVGENQPQHF. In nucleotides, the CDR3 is TGTGCCAGCAGTTTGCCCAGGGTAGGCGAAAATCAGCCCCAGCATTTT.

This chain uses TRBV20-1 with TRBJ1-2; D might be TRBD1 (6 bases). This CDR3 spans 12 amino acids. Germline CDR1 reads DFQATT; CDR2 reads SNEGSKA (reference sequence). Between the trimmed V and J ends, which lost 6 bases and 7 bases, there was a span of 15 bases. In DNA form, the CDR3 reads TGCAGTGCCAGTAGACTACAGGGTGGCTACACCTTC. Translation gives CSASRLQGGYTF.

The CDR3 nucleotides are TGTGCCAGCAGAGGAGGGGATGGCTACACCTTC. As protein: CASRGGDGYTF. This rearrangement joins TRBV6-4 to TRBJ1-2, with a possible D match to TRBD1 (5 bases). V was shortened by 6 bases and J by 6 bases, with 8 bases between the two germline ends. Germline CDR1 is MRHNA and CDR2 is SNTAGT. This CDR3 is built from 11 residues.